Reported below is one T cell receptor (beta chain). MiXCR, applied by TCRdb to the PCR reads, yields one record per CDR3 protein. The sample contains fewer than 20,000 distinct CDR3 sequences, 39% of which appear only once. This entry is derived from a study of tumor-infiltrating lymphocytes in oesophageal squamous cell carcinoma. Per the germline V gene, CDR1 is SGHTA and CDR2 is FQGNSA. This CDR3 is 15 amino acids long. Trimming stripped 4 bases from V and 11 bases from J, with 23 bases between. The rearrangement joins TRBV7-2 to TRBJ2-5; perhaps D is TRBD1 or TRBD2 (5 bases each). Sequencing was carried out using esophageal tumor tissue. The TCR was taken from a male donor with esophageal squamous cell carcinoma. CDR3 sequence: CASSSRPGSTDTQYF. In DNA, the CDR3 is TGTGCCAGCAGCTCCCGGCCAGGGAGTACAGATACGCAGTACTTC.